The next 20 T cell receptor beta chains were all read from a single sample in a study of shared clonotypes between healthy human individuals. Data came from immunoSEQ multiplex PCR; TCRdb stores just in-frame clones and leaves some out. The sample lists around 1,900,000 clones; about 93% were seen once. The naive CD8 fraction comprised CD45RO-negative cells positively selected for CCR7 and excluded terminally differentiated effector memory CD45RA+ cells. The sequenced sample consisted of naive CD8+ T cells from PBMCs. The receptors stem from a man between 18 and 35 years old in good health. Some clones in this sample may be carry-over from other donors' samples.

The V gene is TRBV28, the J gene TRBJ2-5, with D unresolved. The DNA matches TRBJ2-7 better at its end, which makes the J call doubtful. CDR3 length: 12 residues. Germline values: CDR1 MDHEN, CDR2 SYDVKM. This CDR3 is CASSFSVGEQYF. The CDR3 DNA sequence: TGTGCCAGCAGTTTCTCGGTAGGCGAGCAGTACTTC.

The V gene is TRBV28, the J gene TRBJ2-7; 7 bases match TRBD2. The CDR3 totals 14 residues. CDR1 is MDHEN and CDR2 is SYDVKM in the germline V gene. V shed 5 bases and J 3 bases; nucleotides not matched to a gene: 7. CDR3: CASSPQLADYEQYF. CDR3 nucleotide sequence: TGTGCCAGCAGTCCTCAGCTAGCGGACTACGAGCAGTACTTC.

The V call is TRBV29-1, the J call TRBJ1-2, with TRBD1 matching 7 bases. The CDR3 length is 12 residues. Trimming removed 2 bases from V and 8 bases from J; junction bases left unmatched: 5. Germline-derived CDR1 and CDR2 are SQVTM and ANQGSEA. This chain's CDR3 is CSVEQGERGYTF. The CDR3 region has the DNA TGCAGCGTTGAACAGGGGGAGAGGGGCTACACCTTC.

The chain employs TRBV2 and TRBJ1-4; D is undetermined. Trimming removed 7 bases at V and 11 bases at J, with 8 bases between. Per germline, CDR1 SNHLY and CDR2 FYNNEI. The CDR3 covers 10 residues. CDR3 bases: TGTGCCAGCATCGGAGGTAAACTGTTTTTT. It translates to CASIGGKLFF.

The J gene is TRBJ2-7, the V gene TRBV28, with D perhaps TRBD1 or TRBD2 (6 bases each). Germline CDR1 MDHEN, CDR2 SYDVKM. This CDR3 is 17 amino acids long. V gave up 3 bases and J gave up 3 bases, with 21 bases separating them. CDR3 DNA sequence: TGTGCCAGCAGTTTGTCCCCGTCCGGGGGCCTCTTCTACGAGCAGTACTTC. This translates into CASSLSPSGGLFYEQYF.

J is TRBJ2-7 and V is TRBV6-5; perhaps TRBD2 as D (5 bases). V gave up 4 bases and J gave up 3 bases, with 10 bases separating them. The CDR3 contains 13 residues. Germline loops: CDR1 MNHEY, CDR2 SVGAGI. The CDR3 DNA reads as TGTGCCAGCAGTTCTACAGCGGACTACGAGCAGTACTTC. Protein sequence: CASSSTADYEQYF.

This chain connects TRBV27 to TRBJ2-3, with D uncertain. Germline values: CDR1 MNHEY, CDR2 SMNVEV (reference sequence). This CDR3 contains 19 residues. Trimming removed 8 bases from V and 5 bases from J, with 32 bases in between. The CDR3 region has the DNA TGTGCCAGCCGACGATCGTCAAGAGACCGGGTTATCCCACAAGATACGCAGTATTTT. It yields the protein CASRRSSRDRVIPQDTQYF.

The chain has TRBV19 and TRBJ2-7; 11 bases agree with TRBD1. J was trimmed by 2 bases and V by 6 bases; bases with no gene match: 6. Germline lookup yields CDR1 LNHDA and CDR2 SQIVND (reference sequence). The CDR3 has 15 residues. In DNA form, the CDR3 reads TGTGCCAGTAGCTTGGACAGGGGGCTCACCTACGAGCAGTACTTC. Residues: CASSLDRGLTYEQYF.

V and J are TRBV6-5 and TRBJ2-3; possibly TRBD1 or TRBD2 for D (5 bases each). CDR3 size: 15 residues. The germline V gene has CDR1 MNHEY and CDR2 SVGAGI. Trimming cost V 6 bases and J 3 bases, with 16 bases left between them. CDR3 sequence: CASSGTEKGTDTQYF. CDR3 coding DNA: TGTGCCAGCAGCGGGACGGAAAAGGGGACAGATACGCAGTATTTT.

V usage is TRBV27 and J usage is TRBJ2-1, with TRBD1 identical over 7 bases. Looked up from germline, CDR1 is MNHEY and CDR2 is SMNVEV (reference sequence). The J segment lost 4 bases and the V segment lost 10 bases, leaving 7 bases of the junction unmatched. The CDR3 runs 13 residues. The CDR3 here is CATVSTGYNEQFF. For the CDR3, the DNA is TGTGCCACCGTCTCGACAGGGTACAATGAGCAGTTCTTC.

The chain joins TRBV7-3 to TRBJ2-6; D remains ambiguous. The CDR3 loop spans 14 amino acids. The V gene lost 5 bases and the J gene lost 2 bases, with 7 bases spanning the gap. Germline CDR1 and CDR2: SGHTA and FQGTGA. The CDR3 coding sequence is TGTGCCAGCAGCCCGACGGCTGGGGCCAACGTCCTGACTTTC. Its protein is CASSPTAGANVLTF.

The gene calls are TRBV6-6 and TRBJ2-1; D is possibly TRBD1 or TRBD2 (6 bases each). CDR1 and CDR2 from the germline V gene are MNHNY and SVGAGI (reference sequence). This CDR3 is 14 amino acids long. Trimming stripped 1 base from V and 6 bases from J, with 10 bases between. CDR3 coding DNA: TGTGCCAGCAGTTACTTGGAGGGGGGCAATGAGCAGTTCTTC. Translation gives CASSYLEGGNEQFF.

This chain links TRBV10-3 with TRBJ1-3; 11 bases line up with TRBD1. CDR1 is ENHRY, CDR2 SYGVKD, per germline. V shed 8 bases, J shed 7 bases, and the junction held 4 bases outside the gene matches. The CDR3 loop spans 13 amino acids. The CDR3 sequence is CAIGWDRGNTIYF. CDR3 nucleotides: TGTGCCATCGGTTGGGACAGGGGGAACACCATATATTTT.

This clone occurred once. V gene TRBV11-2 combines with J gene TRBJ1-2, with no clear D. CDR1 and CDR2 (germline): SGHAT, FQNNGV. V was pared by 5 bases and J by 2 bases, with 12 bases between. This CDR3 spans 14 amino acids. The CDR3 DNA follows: TGTGCCAGCAGCCCAAATGACCAGAACTATGGCTACACCTTC. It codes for CASSPNDQNYGYTF.

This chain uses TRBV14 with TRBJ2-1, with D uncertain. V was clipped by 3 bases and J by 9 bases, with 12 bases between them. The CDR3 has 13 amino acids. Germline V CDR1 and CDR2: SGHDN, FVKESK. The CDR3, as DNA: TGTGCCAGCAGCCATTATTTGCTTGGTGAGCAGTTCTTC. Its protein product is CASSHYLLGEQFF.

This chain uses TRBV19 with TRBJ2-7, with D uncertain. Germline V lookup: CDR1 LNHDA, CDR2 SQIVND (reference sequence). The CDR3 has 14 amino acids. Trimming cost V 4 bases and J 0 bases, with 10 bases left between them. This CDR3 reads CASSSGVGSYEQYF. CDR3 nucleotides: TGTGCCAGTAGTAGTGGGGTCGGCTCCTACGAGCAGTACTTC. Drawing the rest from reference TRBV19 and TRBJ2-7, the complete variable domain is DGGITQSPKYLFRKEGQNVTLSCEQNLNHDAMYWYRQDPGQGLRLIYYSQIVNDFQKGDIAEGYSVSREKKESFPLTVTSAQKNPTAFYLCASSSGVGSYEQYFGPGTRLTVT.

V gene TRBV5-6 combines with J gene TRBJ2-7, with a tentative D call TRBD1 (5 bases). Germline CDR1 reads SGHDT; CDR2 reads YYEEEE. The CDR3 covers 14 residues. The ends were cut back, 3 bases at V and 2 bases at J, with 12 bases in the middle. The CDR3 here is CASSYDRSPYEQYF. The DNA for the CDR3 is TGTGCCAGCAGCTACGACAGATCGCCCTACGAGCAGTACTTC.

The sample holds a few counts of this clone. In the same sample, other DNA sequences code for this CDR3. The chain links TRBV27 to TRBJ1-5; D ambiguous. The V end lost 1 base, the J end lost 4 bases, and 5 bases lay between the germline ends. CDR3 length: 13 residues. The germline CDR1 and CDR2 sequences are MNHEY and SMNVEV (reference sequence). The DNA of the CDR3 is TGTGCCAGCAGTTTATGGGAAAATCAGCCCCAGCATTTT. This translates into CASSLWENQPQHF.

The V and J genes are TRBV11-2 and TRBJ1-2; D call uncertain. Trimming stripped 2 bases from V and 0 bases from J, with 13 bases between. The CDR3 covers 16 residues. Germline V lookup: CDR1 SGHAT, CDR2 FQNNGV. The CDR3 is CASSLKLASPNYGYTF. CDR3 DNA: TGTGCCAGCAGCTTAAAGCTCGCCAGTCCTAACTATGGCTACACCTTC.

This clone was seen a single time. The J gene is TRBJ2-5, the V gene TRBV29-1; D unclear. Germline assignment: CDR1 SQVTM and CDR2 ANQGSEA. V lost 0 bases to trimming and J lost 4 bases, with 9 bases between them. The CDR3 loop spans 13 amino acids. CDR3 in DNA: TGCAGCGTTGAAGAATCAGGAATAGAGACCCAGTACTTC. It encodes CSVEESGIETQYF.